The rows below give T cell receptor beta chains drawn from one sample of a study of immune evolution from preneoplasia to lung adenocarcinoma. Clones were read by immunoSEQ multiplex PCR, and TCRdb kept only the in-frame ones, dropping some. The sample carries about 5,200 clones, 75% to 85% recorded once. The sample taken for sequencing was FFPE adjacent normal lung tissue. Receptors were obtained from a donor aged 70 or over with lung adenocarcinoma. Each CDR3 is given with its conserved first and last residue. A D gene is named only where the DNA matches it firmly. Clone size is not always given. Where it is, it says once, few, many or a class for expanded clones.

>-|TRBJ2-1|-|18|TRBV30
CAWSGRDIMIGYRNEQFF
TGTGCCTGGAGTGGCCGGGACATCATGATCGGGTACAGGAATGAGCAGTTCTTC
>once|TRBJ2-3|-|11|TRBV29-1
CSVDLLDTQYF
TGCAGCGTTGATCTGCTGGATACGCAGTATTTT
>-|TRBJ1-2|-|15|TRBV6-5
CASSYSRATNYGYTF
TGTGCCAGCAGTTACTCCAGGGCAACTAACTATGGCTACACCTTC
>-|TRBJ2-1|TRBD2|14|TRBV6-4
CASKRDPGADEQFF
TGTGCCAGCAAGCGGGACCCTGGCGCTGATGAGCAGTTCTTC
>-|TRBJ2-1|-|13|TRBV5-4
CASRRDSYNEQFF
TGTGCCAGCAGGAGGGATTCCTACAATGAGCAGTTCTTC
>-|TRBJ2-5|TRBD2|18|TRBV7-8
CASSLRSGTSGIFQTQYF
TGTGCCAGCAGCCTACGATCAGGGACTAGCGGGATATTCCAGACCCAGTACTTC
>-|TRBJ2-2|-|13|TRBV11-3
CASSLEGHRELFF
TGTGCCAGCAGCTTAGAGGGTCACCGGGAGCTGTTTTTT
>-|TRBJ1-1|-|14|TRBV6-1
CASSEVYVNTEAFF
TGTGCCAGCAGTGAAGTGTATGTTAACACTGAAGCTTTCTTT
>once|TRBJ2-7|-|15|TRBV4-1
CASSQDWAGDYEQYF
TGCGCCAGCAGCCAAGATTGGGCAGGGGACTACGAGCAGTACTTC
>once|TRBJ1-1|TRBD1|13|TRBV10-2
CASRDRQNTEAFF
TGCGCCAGCCGGGACAGACAGAACACTGAAGCTTTCTTT
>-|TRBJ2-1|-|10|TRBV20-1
CSASWREQFF
TGCAGTGCTAGCTGGCGGGAGCAGTTCTTC
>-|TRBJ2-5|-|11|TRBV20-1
CSALLKETQYF
TGCAGTGCACTATTAAAAGAGACCCAGTACTTC
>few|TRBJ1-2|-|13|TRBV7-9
CASSLDRAGARTF
TGTGCCAGCAGCTTAGATCGGGCCGGGGCAAGGACCTTC
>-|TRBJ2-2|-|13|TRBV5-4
CASSPLGTGELFF
TGTGCCAGCAGCCCCCTCGGCACCGGGGAGCTGTTTTTT
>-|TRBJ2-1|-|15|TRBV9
CASSALDFSYNEQFF
TGTGCCAGCAGCGCCCTGGACTTCTCCTACAATGAGCAGTTCTTC
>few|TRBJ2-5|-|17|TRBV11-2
CASSLGVTTASQETQYF
TGTGCCAGCAGCTTAGGGGTGACTACAGCAAGCCAAGAGACCCAGTACTTC